In its sample, the clone carrying this TCR beta chain was seen a few times. PCR involved 60 Vbeta and 13 Jbeta primers. Profiling relied on immunoSEQ multiplex PCR, and the TCRdb table lists in-frame clones only, not all of them. Altogether about 100,000 clones are present, 10% being singletons, with the ten largest covering over 4.5%. This entry is derived from a study of cytomegalovirus exposure and HLA in healthy donors. Specimen: PBMCs. The TCR comes from a man in his forties in good health and CMV-seropositive.

DNA of the CDR3: TGTGCCAGCAGCCCTATAGCCCCCCCACTAGCGGGAAAGAATGAGCAGTTCTTC. Amino acid sequence: CASSPIAPPLAGKNEQFF. This chain uses TRBV7-2 with TRBJ2-1; 10 positions match TRBD2. CDR1 and CDR2 (germline): SGHTA, FQGNSA. CDR3 length: 18 residues. The trim removed 5 bases at V and 7 bases at J, leaving 17 bases unmatched.